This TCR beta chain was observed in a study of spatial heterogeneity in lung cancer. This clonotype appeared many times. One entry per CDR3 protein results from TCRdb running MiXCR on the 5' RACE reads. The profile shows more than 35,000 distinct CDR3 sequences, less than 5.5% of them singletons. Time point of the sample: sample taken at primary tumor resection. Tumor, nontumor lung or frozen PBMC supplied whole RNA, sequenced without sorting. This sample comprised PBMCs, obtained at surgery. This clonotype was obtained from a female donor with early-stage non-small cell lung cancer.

The CDR3 DNA reads as TGTGCCAGCAGACAACAGGGCCCGAACACCGGGGAGCTGTTTTTT. It translates to CASRQQGPNTGELFF. This chain uses TRBV5-4 with TRBJ2-2; possible D gene TRBD1, 6 bases. The V end was cut by 5 bases, the J end by 0 bases, with 11 bases between. Germline CDR1 SGHNT, CDR2 YYREEE (reference sequence). The CDR3 extends over 15 amino acids.